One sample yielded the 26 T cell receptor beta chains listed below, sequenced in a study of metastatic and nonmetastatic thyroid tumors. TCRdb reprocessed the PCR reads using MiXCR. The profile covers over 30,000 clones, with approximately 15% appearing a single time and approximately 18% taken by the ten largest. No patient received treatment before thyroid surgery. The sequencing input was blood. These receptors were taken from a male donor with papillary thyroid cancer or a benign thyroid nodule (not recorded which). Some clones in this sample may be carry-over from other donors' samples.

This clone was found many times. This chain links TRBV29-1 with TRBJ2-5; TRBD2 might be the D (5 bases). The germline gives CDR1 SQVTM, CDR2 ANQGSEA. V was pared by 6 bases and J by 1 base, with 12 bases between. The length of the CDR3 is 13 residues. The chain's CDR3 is CSVVLVSQETQYF. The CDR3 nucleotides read TGCAGCGTGGTACTAGTGTCCCAAGAGACCCAGTACTTC.

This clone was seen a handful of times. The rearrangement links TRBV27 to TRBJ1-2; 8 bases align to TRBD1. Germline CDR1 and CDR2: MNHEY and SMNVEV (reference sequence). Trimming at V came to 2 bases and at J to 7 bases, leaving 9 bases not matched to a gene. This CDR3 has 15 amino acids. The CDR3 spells CASSLDRGRLLGYTF. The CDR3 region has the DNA TGTGCCAGCAGTTTAGACAGGGGTCGCCTACTTGGCTACACCTTC.

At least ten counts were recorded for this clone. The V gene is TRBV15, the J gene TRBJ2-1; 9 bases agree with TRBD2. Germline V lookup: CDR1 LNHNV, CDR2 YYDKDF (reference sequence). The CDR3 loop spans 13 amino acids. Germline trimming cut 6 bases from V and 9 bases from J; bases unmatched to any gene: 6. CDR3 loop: CATSRGRVVEQFF. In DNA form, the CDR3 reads TGTGCCACCAGTCGCGGGAGGGTCGTTGAGCAGTTCTTC. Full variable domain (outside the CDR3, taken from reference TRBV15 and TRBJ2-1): DAMVIQNPRYQVTQFGKPVTLSCSQTLNHNVMYWYQQKSSQAPKLLFHYYDKDFNNEADTPDNFQSRRPNTSFCFLDIRSPGLGDTAMYLCATSRGRVVEQFFGPGTRLTVL.

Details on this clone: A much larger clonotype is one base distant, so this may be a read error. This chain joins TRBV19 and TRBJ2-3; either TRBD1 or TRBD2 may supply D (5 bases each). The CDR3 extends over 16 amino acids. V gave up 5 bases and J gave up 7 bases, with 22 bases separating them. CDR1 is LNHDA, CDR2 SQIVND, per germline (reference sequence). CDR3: CASSLEGTLSTYTQYF. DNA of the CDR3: TGTGCCAGTAGTCTCGAAGGGACCCTCAGCACGTATACGCAGTATTTT. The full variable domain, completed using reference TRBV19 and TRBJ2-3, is DGGITQSPKYLFRKEGQNVTLSCEQNLNHDAMYWYRQDPGQGLRLIYYSQIVNDFQKGDIAEGYSVSREKKESFPLTVTSAQKNPTAFYLCASSLEGTLSTYTQYFGPGTRLTVL.

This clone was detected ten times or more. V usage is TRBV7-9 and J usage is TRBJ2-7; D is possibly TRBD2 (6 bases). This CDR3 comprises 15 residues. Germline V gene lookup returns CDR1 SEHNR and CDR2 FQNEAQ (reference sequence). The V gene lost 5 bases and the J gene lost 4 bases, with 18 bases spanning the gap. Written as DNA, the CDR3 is TGTGCCAGCAGCGGTGTTGGGAGGTCTATTTACGAGCAGTACTTC. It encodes CASSGVGRSIYEQYF. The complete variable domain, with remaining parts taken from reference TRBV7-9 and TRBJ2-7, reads DTGVSQNPRHKITKRGQNVTFRCDPISEHNRLYWYRQTLGQGPEFLTYFQNEAQLEKSRLLSDRFSAERPKGSFSTLEIQRTEQGDSAMYLCASSGVGRSIYEQYFGPGTRLTVT.

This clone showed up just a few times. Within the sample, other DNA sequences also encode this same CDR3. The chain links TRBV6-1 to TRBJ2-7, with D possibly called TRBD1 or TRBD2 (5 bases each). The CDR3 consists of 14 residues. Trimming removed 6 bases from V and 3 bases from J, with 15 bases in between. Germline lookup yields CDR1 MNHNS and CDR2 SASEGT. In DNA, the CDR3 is TGTGCCAGCAGACCTTGGGGACGTAACTACGAGCAGTACTTC. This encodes CASRPWGRNYEQYF.

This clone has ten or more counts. Here the CDR3 DNA reads TGTGCCAGCAGTATCACGCCCAGCTCCTACGAGCAGTACTTC. Amino acid sequence: CASSITPSSYEQYF. The chain recombines TRBV9 with TRBJ2-7, with unresolved D. Germline-derived CDR1 and CDR2 are SGDLS and YYNGEE. V was shortened by 5 bases and J by 0 bases, with 12 bases between the two germline ends. The CDR3 totals 14 residues.

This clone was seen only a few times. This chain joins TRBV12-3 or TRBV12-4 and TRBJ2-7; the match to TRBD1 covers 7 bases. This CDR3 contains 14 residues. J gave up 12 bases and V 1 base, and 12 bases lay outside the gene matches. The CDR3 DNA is TGTGCCAGCAGTTTAGGGACAGGCACAGGTGTGGGGTACTTC. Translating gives CASSLGTGTGVGYF.

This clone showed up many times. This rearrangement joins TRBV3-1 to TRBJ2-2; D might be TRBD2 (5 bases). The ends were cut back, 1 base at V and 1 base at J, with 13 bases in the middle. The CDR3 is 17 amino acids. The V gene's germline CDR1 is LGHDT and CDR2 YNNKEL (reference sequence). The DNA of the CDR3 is TGTGCCAGCAGCCAAGGAGGGCTCCGGGGGAACACCGGGGAGCTGTTTTTT. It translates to CASSQGGLRGNTGELFF.

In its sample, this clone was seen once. CDR3 nucleotide sequence: TGCAGTGCTAGAGTTGCGACCACTGGGGCAGATACGCAGTATTTT. Encoded protein: CSARVATTGADTQYF. The gene calls are TRBV20-1 and TRBJ2-3; D is unresolved. Trimming pared 1 base from V and 4 bases from J, leaving 15 bases between. The CDR3 length is 15 residues. Germline V gene sequence: CDR1 DFQATT, CDR2 SNEGSKA (reference sequence).

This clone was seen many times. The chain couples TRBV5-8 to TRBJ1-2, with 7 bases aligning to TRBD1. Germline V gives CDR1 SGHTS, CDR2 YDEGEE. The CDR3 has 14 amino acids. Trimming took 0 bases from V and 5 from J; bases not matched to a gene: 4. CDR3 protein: CASSLDGDRYGYTF. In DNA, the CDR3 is TGTGCCAGCAGCTTGGATGGGGACAGATATGGCTACACCTTC.

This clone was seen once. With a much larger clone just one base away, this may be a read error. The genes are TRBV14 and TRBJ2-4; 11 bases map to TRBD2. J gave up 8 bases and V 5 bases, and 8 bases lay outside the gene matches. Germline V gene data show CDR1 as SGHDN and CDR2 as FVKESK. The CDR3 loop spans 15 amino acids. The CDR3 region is CASSALAGGSDIQYF. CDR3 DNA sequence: TGTGCCAGCAGCGCGTTAGCGGGAGGGTCTGACATTCAGTACTTC.

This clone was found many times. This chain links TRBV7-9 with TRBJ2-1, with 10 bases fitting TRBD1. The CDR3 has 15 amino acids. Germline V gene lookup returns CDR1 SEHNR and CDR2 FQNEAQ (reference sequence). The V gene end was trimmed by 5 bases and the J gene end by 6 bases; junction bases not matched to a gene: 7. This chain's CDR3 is CASSLPGTGVNEQFF. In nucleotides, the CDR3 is TGTGCCAGCAGCCTACCCGGGACAGGGGTCAATGAGCAGTTCTTC.

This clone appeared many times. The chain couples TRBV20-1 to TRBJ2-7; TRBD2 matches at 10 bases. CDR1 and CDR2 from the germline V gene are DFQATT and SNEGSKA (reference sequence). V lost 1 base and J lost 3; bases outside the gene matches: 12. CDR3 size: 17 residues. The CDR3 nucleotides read TGCAGTGCTAGAGGGGGCGGAACTAGCGGGATTTTCTACGAGCAGTACTTC. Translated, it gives CSARGGGTSGIFYEQYF.

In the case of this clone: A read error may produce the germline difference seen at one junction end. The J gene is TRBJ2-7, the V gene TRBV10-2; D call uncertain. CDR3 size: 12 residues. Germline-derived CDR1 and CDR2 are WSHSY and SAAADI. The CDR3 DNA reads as TGTGCCAGCAGTGACCTATACTACGAGCAGTACTTC. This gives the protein CASSDLYYEQYF.

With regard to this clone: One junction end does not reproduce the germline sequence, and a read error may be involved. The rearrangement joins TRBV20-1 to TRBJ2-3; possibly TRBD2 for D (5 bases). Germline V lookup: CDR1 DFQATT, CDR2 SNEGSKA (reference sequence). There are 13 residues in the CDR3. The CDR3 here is CSAWTSSTDAQYF. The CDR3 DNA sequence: TGCAGTGCTTGGACGTCTAGCACAGATGCGCAGTATTTT.

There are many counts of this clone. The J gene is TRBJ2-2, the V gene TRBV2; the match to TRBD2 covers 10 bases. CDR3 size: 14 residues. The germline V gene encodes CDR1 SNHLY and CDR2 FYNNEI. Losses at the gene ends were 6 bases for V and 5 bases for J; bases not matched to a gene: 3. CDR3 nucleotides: TGTGCCAGCAGCGTAGCGGGAGGTACCGGGGAGCTGTTTTTT. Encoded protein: CASSVAGGTGELFF.

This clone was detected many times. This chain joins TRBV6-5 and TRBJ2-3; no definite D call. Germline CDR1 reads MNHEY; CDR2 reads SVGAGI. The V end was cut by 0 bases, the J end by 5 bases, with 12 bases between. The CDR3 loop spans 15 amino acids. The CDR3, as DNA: TGTGCCAGCAGTTACTCGATAGGGCAAGGAGATACGCAGTATTTT. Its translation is CASSYSIGQGDTQYF.

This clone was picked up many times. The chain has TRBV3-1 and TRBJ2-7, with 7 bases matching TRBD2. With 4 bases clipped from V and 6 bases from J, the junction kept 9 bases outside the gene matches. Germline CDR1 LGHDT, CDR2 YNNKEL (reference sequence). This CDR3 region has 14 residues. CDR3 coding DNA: TGTGCCAGCAGCCTTAGCGGGTCAGAGGGCGAGCAGTACTTC. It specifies CASSLSGSEGEQYF.

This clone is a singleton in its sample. CDR3 nucleotides: TGTGCCAGCAGCTTAGCAACGGGAGCCCTCGATGAGCAGTTCTTC. Residues: CASSLATGALDEQFF. The V call is TRBV7-2, the J call TRBJ2-1, with D possibly matching TRBD2 (6 bases). CDR1 SGHTA and CDR2 FQGNSA come from the germline V gene. V lost 0 bases to trimming and J lost 8 bases, with 14 bases between them. The CDR3 loop spans 15 amino acids.

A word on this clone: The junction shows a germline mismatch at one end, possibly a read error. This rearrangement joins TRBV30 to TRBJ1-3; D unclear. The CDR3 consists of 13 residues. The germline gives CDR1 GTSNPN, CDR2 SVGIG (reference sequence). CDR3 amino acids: CAWSRRSGNTIHF. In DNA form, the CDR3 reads TGTGCCTGGAGTAGGAGATCTGGAAACACCATACATTTT.

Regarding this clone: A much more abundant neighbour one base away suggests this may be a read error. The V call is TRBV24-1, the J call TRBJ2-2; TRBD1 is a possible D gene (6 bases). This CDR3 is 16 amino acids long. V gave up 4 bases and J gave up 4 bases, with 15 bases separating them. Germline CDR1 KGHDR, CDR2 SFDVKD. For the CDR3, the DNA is TGTGCCACCAGTGAATTGAGGGGGAGTTCCACCGGGGAGCTGTTTTTT. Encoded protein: CATSELRGSSTGELFF.

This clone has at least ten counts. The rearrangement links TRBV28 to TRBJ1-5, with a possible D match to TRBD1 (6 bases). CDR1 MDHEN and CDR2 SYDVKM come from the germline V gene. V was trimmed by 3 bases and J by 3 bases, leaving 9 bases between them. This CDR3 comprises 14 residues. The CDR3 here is CASSFSGDNQPQHF. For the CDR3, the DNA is TGTGCCAGCAGTTTTTCAGGGGACAATCAGCCCCAGCATTTT.

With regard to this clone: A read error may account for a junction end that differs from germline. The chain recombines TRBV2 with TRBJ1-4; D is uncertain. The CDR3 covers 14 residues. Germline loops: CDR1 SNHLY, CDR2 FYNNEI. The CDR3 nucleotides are TGTGCCAGCAGTGACCCCCGGGCGGAAGAAAAAATGTTTTTT. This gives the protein CASSDPRAEEKMFF. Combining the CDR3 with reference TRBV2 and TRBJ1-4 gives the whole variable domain EPEVTQTPSHQVTQMGQEVILRCVPISNHLYFYWYRQILGQKVEFLVSFYNNEISEKSEIFDDQFSVERPDGSNFTLKIRSTKLEDSAMYFCASSDPRAEEKMFFGSGTQLSVL.

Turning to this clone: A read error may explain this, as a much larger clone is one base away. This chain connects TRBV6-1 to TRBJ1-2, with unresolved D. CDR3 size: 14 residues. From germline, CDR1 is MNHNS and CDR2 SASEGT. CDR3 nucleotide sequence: TGCGCCAGCAGTGAAGCTTTGTCTAACTATGGCTACACCTTC. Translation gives CASSEALSNYGYTF.

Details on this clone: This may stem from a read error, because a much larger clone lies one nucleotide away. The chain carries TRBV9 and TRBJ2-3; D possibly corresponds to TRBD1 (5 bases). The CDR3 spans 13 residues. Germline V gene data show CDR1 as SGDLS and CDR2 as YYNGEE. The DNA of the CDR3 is TGTGCCAGCAGCCCCCCCTCCACAGGTACGCAGTATTTT. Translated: CASSPPSTGTQYF.